This TCR beta chain was sequenced for a study of cytomegalovirus exposure and HLA in healthy donors. Details on this clone: What it binds is not known.

The germline V and J ends were trimmed by 1 base and 4 bases, with 17 bases remaining between them. The germline gives CDR1 SGDLS, CDR2 YYNGEE. The CDR3 sequence is 16 residues long. The study's findings and limits: Previous analysis showed most TCR beta V segments were productive about 87% or about 30% of the time.

Primers: 60 Vbeta forward and 13 Jbeta reverse. Clones were read by immunoSEQ multiplex PCR, and TCRdb kept only the in-frame ones, dropping some. The sample yields hundreds of thousands of clones, over 80% seen once. The chain uses TRBV9 and TRBJ1-2; D possibly corresponds to TRBD1 (6 bases). The sequencing input was PBMCs. This TCR came from a boy aged 2 to 9 in good health and CMV-seronegative. CDR3 DNA sequence: TGTGCCAGCAGCGTAAGTTTGGGGGCGGATCGCTATGGCTACACCTTC. Encoded protein: CASSVSLGADRYGYTF.